This entry lists 21 T cell receptor beta chains sequenced from one sample in a study of T cell responses to AZD1222 COVID-19 vaccine. TCRdb's table, derived via immunoSEQ multiplex PCR, lists solely in-frame clones and lacks some. The sample lists 130,000 to 150,000 clones, 85% to 95% occurring once. The sequencing used peripheral blood, collected on day 0 of AZD1222 vaccination. The receptors derive from an adult in good health.

The rearrangement links TRBV6-5 to TRBJ1-2, with 9 nucleotides matching TRBD1. Germline values: CDR1 MNHEY, CDR2 SVGAGI. V lost 2 bases, J lost 6 bases, and 10 bases stayed unmatched. This CDR3 has 16 residues. CDR3 nucleotide sequence: TGTGCCAGCAGTTACATGGTGACCGGGACAGGGAATGGCTACACCTTC. Amino acid sequence: CASSYMVTGTGNGYTF.

The CDR3 protein is CASRQSGTSSYNEQFF. In DNA, the CDR3 is TGTGCCAGCAGGCAAAGCGGGACTAGCTCCTACAATGAGCAGTTCTTC. The chain carries TRBV7-2 and TRBJ2-1; 8 bases match TRBD2. This CDR3 has 16 amino acids. V dropped 6 bases and J dropped 0; count of bases not matched to a gene: 7. The germline V gene encodes CDR1 SGHTA and CDR2 FQGNSA. Variable domain in full (rest from reference TRBV7-2 and TRBJ2-1): GAGVSQSPSNKVTEKGKDVELRCDPISGHTALYWYRQSLGQGLEFLIYFQGNSAPDKSGLPSDRFSAERTGGSVSTLTIQRTQQEDSAVYLCASRQSGTSSYNEQFFGPGTRLTVL.

This clone was observed a single time. This chain uses TRBV19 with TRBJ1-3; D is ambiguous. V was trimmed by 2 bases and J by 0 bases, leaving 11 bases between them. In germline, CDR1 is LNHDA, CDR2 SQIVND (reference sequence). The CDR3 totals 16 residues. CDR3 bases: TGTGCCAGTAGTATATCCGTGGGAAGCTCTGGAAACACCATATATTTT. This encodes CASSISVGSSGNTIYF.

The CDR3 here is CASSLQTGRNTEAFF. The DNA of the CDR3 is TGTGCCAGCAGCTTGCAAACAGGGAGGAACACTGAAGCTTTCTTT. The rearrangement links TRBV5-6 to TRBJ1-1; a possible D gene is TRBD1 (6 bases). Trimming removed 1 base at V and 1 base at J, with 11 bases between. The CDR3 totals 15 residues. CDR1 and CDR2 (germline): SGHDT, YYEEEE.

This sequence joins TRBV2 and TRBJ2-1; 8 bases align to TRBD2. Trimming took 5 bases from V and 3 from J; bases not matched to a gene: 6. CDR1 is SNHLY, CDR2 FYNNEI, per germline. This CDR3 region has 15 residues. The CDR3 coding sequence is TGTGCCAGCAGTTTAGAGAGCGGGAGCTACAATGAGCAGTTCTTC. Translated, it gives CASSLESGSYNEQFF.

Worth noting for this clone: Other DNA sequences from this sample encode an identical CDR3 as well. This chain uses TRBV5-6 with TRBJ1-1; TRBD1 agrees at 9 bases. CDR1 and CDR2 from the germline V gene are SGHDT and YYEEEE. This CDR3 contains 15 residues. Losses at the gene ends were 4 bases for V and 1 base for J; bases not matched to a gene: 5. CDR3 amino acids: CASSPGQGWNTEAFF. CDR3 in DNA: TGTGCCAGCAGCCCGGGACAGGGATGGAACACTGAAGCTTTCTTT.

The rearrangement links TRBV10-3 to TRBJ1-2, with D perhaps matching TRBD1 (5 bases). V dropped 4 bases and J dropped 7 bases, with 13 bases sitting between them. Looked up from germline, CDR1 is ENHRY and CDR2 is SYGVKD. CDR3 length: 13 residues. For the CDR3, the DNA is TGTGCCATCAGTGGGGTGCAGGGAGCTGGCTACACCTTC. Its translation: CAISGVQGAGYTF.

A single count supports this clone. This sequence joins TRBV5-6 and TRBJ2-6; no reliable D call. The ends were cut back, 4 bases at V and 4 bases at J, with 15 bases in the middle. This CDR3 comprises 16 residues. Germline values: CDR1 SGHDT, CDR2 YYEEEE. The CDR3 here is CASSQDSGYGANVLTF. CDR3 nucleotide sequence: TGTGCCAGCAGCCAAGACTCCGGCTACGGGGCCAACGTCCTGACTTTC.

The J gene is TRBJ2-1, the V gene TRBV3-1 (or the pseudogene TRBV3-2); D is possibly TRBD1 (5 bases). In germline, CDR1 is LGHDT, CDR2 YNNKEL (reference sequence). Trimming removed 5 bases from V and 8 bases from J, with 16 bases in between. The CDR3 is 14 amino acids. In DNA form, the CDR3 reads TGTGCCAGCAGCAGGGGCCAAGTCTGGGATGAGCAGTTCTTC. This codes for CASSRGQVWDEQFF.

The genes are TRBV18 and TRBJ1-1; 8 nucleotides match TRBD1. There are 17 residues in the CDR3. J was trimmed by 4 bases and V by 5 bases; bases with no gene match: 15. The germline gives CDR1 KGHSH, CDR2 LQKENI. This chain's CDR3 is CASSNTRGPVASTEAFF. The CDR3 DNA is TGTGCCAGCTCAAACACCAGGGGGCCTGTCGCGAGCACTGAAGCTTTCTTT.

This chain uses TRBV6-5 with TRBJ1-2; D perhaps matches TRBD1 (6 bases). Trimming left V 0 bases short and J 6 bases short, with 14 bases between. This CDR3 contains 15 residues. Germline V gene sequence: CDR1 MNHEY, CDR2 SVGAGI. The chain's CDR3 is CASSYSRGAVNGYTF. The DNA of the CDR3 is TGTGCCAGCAGTTACTCCCGGGGGGCGGTCAATGGCTACACCTTC.

J is TRBJ1-1 and V is TRBV5-1; D not resolved. The V end was cut by 6 bases, the J end by 1 base, with 16 bases between. Per germline, CDR1 SGHRS and CDR2 YFSETQ. The CDR3 is 15 amino acids. The CDR3, as DNA: TGCGCCAGCAAGTTTAACAGCAACTCGAACACTGAAGCTTTCTTT. Translation gives CASKFNSNSNTEAFF.

The chain links TRBV19 to TRBJ2-7; 7 bases align to TRBD1. Losses at the gene ends were 6 bases for V and 1 base for J; bases not matched to a gene: 3. The CDR3 sequence is 13 residues long. In germline, CDR1 is LNHDA, CDR2 SQIVND (reference sequence). The CDR3 sequence is CASRMGQSYEQYF. The CDR3 DNA reads TGTGCCAGTAGGATGGGACAGTCCTACGAGCAGTACTTC.

This clone was seen only a few times. V and J are TRBV4-2 and TRBJ2-5; 7 positions match TRBD2. CDR1 and CDR2 (germline): LGHNA, YNFKEQ. The CDR3 runs 18 residues. The trim removed 3 bases at V and 1 base at J, leaving 14 bases unmatched. Here the CDR3 DNA reads TGTGCCAGCAGCCATCCGACCCAAGGCGGGAGAGTCCAAGAGACCCAGTACTTC. Its translation is CASSHPTQGGRVQETQYF.

The J gene is TRBJ2-7, the V gene TRBV7-9; 7 nucleotides agree with TRBD1. Trimming removed 6 bases from V and 0 bases from J; junction bases left unmatched: 8. The CDR3 has 15 residues. Germline CDR1 and CDR2: SEHNR and FQNEAQ (reference sequence). The CDR3 DNA reads as TGTGCCAGCAGTCAAACCGGGACAGCCTCCTACGAGCAGTACTTC. Translating it yields CASSQTGTASYEQYF.

A note on this clone: This sample includes further DNA sequences coding for the same CDR3. V gene TRBV27 combines with J gene TRBJ2-7; D is unresolved. The CDR3 is made up of 13 amino acids. CDR1 is MNHEY, CDR2 SMNVEV, per germline (reference sequence). Trimming stripped 6 bases from V and 1 base from J, with 10 bases between. The DNA of the CDR3 is TGTGCCAGCAGCCTGCGAGTTTCCTACGAGCAGTACTTC. It specifies CASSLRVSYEQYF.

The CDR3 here is CASGGVGANYGYTF. The CDR3, as DNA: TGTGCCAGCGGGGGGGTGGGGGCTAACTATGGCTACACCTTC. The chain joins TRBV27 to TRBJ1-2; D is perhaps TRBD1 (5 bases). Germline V lookup: CDR1 MNHEY, CDR2 SMNVEV (reference sequence). Deletions cut 8 bases from V and 0 bases from J, with 13 bases between. This CDR3 comprises 14 residues.

V and J are TRBV27 and TRBJ1-1; 9 bases match TRBD1. Germline CDR1 MNHEY, CDR2 SMNVEV (reference sequence). V was clipped by 5 bases and J by 5 bases; unmatched bases: 9. This CDR3 has 15 amino acids. CDR3 sequence reads: CASSAQGTGKTEAFF. In nucleotides, the CDR3 is TGTGCCAGCAGTGCCCAAGGGACAGGGAAGACTGAAGCTTTCTTT.

The genes are TRBV29-1 and TRBJ1-2; D is ambiguous. This CDR3 comprises 12 residues. Between the trimmed V and J ends, which lost 4 bases and 2 bases, there was a span of 8 bases. Germline CDR1 reads SQVTM; CDR2 reads ANQGSEA. CDR3 nucleotide sequence: TGCAGCGTTGGTGTCAGGAACTATGGCTACACCTTC. The encoded protein is CSVGVRNYGYTF.

V is TRBV13 and J is TRBJ1-6; D remains ambiguous. The germline gives CDR1 PRHDT, CDR2 FYEKMQ (reference sequence). Trimming left V 5 bases short and J 8 bases short, with 19 bases between. This CDR3 has 16 amino acids. The CDR3 loop is CASSPGGGRLDSPLHF. CDR3 DNA: TGTGCCAGCAGCCCCGGAGGCGGGCGGCTGGATTCACCCCTCCACTTT.

J is TRBJ2-5 and V is TRBV13; no clear D gene. Germline V gene sequence: CDR1 PRHDT, CDR2 FYEKMQ (reference sequence). The CDR3 is made up of 14 amino acids. Trimming cost V 6 bases and J 1 base, with 12 bases left between them. CDR3 sequence reads: CASSFSGPQETQYF. CDR3 sequence (DNA): TGTGCCAGCAGTTTTTCAGGCCCCCAAGAGACCCAGTACTTC.